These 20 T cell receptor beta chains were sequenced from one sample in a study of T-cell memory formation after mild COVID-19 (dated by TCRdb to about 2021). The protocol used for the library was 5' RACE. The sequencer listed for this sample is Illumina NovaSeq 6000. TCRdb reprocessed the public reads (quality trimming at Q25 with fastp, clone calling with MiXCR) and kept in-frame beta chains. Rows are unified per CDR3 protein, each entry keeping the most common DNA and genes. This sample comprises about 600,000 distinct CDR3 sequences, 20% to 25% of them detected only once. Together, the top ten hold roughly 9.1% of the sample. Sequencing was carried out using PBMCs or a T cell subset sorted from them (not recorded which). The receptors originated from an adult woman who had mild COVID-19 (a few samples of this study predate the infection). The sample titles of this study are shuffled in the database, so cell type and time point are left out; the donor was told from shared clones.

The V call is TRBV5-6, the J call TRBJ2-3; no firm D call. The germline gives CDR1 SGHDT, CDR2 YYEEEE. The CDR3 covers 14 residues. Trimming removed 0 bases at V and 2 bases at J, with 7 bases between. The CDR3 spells CASSLVQFTDTQYF. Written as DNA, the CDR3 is TGTGCCAGCAGCTTGGTGCAGTTCACAGATACGCAGTATTTT.

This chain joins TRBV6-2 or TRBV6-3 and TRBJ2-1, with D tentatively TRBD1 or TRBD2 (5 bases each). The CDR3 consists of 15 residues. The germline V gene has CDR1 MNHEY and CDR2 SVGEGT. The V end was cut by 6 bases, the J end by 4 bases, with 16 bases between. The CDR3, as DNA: TGTGCCAGCAGCTCCCCTGGGGGAAGGTACAATGAGCAGTTCTTC. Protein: CASSSPGGRYNEQFF.

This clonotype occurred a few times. Here the CDR3 DNA reads TGCGCCAGCAGCCTGACAGGGACCCCGCCCCAGCATTTT. It encodes CASSLTGTPPQHF. The chain couples TRBV5-1 to TRBJ1-5; 7 bases line up with TRBD1. CDR1 is SGHRS and CDR2 is YFSETQ in the germline V gene. Trimming cost V 4 bases and J 9 bases; bases outside gene matches: 7. The CDR3 totals 13 residues.

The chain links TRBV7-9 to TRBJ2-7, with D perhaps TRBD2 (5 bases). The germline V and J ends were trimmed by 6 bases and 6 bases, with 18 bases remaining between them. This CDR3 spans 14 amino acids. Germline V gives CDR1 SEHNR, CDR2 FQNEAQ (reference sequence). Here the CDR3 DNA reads TGTGCCAGCAGTTCTCCCCAGAGGGCGGTCGAGCAGTACTTC. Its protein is CASSSPQRAVEQYF.

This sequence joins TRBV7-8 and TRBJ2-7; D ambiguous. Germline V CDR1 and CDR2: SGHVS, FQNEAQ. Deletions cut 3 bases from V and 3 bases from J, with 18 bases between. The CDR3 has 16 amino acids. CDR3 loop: CASSFGRWGLGYEQYF. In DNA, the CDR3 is TGTGCCAGCAGCTTCGGACGATGGGGTTTAGGCTACGAGCAGTACTTC.

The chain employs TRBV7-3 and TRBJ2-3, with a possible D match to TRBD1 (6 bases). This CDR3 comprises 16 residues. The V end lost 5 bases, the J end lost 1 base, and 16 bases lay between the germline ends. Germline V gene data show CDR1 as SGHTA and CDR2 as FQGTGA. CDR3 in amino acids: CASSHRQVPGTDTQYF. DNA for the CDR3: TGTGCCAGCAGCCATCGACAGGTACCGGGCACAGATACGCAGTATTTT.

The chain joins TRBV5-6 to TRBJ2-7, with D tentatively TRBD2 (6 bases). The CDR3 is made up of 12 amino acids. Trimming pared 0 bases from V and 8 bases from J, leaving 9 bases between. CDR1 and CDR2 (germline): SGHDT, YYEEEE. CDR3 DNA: TGTGCCAGCAGCTTGGCAGGAGGGCAGCAGTACTTC. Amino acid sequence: CASSLAGGQQYF.

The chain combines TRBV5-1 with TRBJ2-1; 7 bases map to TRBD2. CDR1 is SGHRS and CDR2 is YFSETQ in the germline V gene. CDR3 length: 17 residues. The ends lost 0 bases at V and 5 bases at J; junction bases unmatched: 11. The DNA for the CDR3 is TGCGCCAGCAGCTTGGGGGCCGGGGGGACCGACCACAATGAGCAGTTCTTC. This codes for CASSLGAGGTDHNEQFF.

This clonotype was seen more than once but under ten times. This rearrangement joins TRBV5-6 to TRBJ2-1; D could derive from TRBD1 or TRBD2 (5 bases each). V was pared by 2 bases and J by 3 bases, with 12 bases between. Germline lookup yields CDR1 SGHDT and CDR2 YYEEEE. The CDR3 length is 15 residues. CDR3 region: CASSFPGPNYNEQFF. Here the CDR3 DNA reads TGTGCCAGCAGCTTCCCGGGACCGAACTACAATGAGCAGTTCTTC.

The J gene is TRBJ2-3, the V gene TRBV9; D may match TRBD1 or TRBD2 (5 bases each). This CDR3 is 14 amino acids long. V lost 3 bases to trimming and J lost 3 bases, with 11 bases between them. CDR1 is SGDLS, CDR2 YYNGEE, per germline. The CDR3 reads CASSARGRTDTQYF. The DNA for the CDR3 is TGTGCCAGCAGCGCGAGGGGCAGAACAGATACGCAGTATTTT.

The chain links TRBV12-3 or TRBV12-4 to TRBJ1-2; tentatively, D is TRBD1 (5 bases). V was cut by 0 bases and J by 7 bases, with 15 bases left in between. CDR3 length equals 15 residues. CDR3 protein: CASSLAQRQGGGYTF. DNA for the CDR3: TGTGCCAGCAGTTTAGCTCAGCGGCAGGGAGGTGGCTACACCTTC.

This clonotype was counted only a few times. This CDR3 reads CATLLQGNTEAFF. The CDR3 region has the DNA TGTGCCACTCTCCTCCAGGGTAACACTGAAGCTTTCTTT. The chain is built from TRBV2 and TRBJ1-1; a weak D match, TRBD1 (5 bases). The CDR3 has 13 amino acids. Trimming cost V 10 bases and J 2 bases, with 14 bases left between them. CDR1 and CDR2 from the germline V gene are SNHLY and FYNNEI.

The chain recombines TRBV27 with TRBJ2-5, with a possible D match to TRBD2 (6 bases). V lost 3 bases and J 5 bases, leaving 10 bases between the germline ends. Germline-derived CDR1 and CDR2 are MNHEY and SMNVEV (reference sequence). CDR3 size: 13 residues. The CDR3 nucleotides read TGTGCCAGCAGTTTTGGGGGGATGGAGACCCAGTACTTC. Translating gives CASSFGGMETQYF.

The CDR3 DNA reads as TGTGCCAGCACCAGGACAGGGATTACCGGGGAGCTGTTTTTT. This translates into CASTRTGITGELFF. The rearrangement uses TRBV12-3 or TRBV12-4 and TRBJ2-2; 8 bases fit TRBD1. With 7 bases clipped from V and 5 bases from J, the junction kept 6 bases outside the gene matches. The CDR3 has 14 residues.

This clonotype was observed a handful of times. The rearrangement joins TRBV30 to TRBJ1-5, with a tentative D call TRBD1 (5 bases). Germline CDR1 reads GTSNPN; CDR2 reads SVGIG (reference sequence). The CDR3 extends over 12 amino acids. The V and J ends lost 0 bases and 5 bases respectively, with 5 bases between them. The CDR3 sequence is CAWSVQDQPQHF. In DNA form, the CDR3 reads TGTGCCTGGAGTGTACAGGATCAGCCCCAGCATTTT.

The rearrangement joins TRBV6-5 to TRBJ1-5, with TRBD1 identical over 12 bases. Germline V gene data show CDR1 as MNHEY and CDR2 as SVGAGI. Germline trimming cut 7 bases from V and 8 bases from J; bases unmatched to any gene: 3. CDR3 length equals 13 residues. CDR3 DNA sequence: TGTGCCAGCACCGGGACAGGGGGCAAGCCCCAGCATTTT. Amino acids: CASTGTGGKPQHF.

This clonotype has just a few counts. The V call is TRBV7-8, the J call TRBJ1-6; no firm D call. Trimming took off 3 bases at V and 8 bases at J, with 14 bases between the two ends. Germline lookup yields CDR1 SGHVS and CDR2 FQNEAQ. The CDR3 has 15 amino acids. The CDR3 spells CASSFTTVEDSPLHF. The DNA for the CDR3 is TGTGCCAGCAGCTTTACTACCGTAGAGGATTCACCCCTCCACTTT.

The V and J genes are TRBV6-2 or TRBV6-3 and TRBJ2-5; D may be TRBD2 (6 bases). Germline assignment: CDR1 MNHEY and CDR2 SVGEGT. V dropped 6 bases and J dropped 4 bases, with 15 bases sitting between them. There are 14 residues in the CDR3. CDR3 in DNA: TGTGCCAGCAGGGAGGGCCCGGGAGCAGAGACCCAGTACTTC. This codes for CASREGPGAETQYF.

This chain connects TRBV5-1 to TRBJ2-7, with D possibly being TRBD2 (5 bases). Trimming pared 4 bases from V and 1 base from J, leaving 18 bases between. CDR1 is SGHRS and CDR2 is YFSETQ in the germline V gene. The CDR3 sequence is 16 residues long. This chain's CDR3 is CASSPSGISTSYEQYF. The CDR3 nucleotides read TGCGCCAGCAGCCCCTCCGGGATTTCTACTTCCTACGAGCAGTACTTC.

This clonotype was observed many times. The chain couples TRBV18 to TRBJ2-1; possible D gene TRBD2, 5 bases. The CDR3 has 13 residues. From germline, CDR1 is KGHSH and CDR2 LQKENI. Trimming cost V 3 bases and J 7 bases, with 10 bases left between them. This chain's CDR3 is CASSPSRGNEQFF. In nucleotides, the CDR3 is TGTGCCAGCTCACCTAGCCGAGGGAATGAGCAGTTCTTC.